These 17 T cell receptor beta chains originate from one sample sequenced in a study of T cell changes during pregnancy in multiple sclerosis. The protocol was immunoSEQ multiplex PCR, while the TCRdb copy is restricted to in-frame clones and leaves out a portion. This sample yields roughly 35,000 clones, of which 88% are seen a single time; approximately 1.2% belongs to the top ten. The input for sequencing was CD4+ T cells from peripheral blood mononuclear cells, taken before pregnancy. Source of these receptors: a female donor with multiple sclerosis, enrolled in a pregnancy study.

A few counts support this clone. This rearrangement joins TRBV11-2 to TRBJ1-1; D remains unclear. The CDR3 extends over 15 amino acids. Deletions cut 1 base from V and 1 base from J, with 10 bases between. CDR1 and CDR2 (germline): SGHAT, FQNNGV. The CDR3 bases are TGTGCCAGCAGCTTAGGGCTCGTTCGGAACACTGAAGCTTTCTTT. Encoded protein: CASSLGLVRNTEAFF.

This clone was observed a single time. This sequence joins TRBV30 and TRBJ2-5; maybe TRBD1 (6 bases). CDR1 and CDR2 (germline): GTSNPN, SVGIG (reference sequence). The CDR3 is 13 residues long. The V and J ends lost 0 bases and 1 base respectively, with 6 bases between them. The CDR3 sequence: CAWSVGGQETQYF. Written as DNA, the CDR3 is TGTGCCTGGAGTGTAGGGGGCCAAGAGACCCAGTACTTC.

Only one count was recorded for this clone. The chain carries TRBV5-6 and TRBJ2-1; TRBD2 agrees at 12 bases. Germline V CDR1 and CDR2: SGHDT, YYEEEE. The CDR3 length is 16 residues. V lost 4 bases and J lost 1; bases outside the gene matches: 3. This chain's CDR3 is CASSRLAGVSYNEQFF. Written as DNA, the CDR3 is TGTGCCAGCAGCCGACTAGCGGGAGTATCCTACAATGAGCAGTTCTTC.

DNA for the CDR3: TGTGCCAGCAGCGTAGCAGGGCATCAGCCCCAGCATTTT. Translating gives CASSVAGHQPQHF. The J gene is TRBJ1-5, the V gene TRBV9, with D maybe TRBD1 (5 bases). The V end lost 0 bases, the J end lost 5 bases, and 6 bases lay between the germline ends. From germline, CDR1 is SGDLS and CDR2 YYNGEE. CDR3 length: 13 amino acids.

This chain joins TRBV19 and TRBJ1-2; perhaps TRBD1 as D (6 bases). Per germline, CDR1 LNHDA and CDR2 SQIVND (reference sequence). This CDR3 is 14 amino acids long. V lost 3 bases, J lost 2 bases, and 10 bases lay in between. The CDR3 DNA is TGTGCCAGTAGTATGTCTGGACAGAACTATGGCTACACCTTC. Protein product: CASSMSGQNYGYTF.

The chain links TRBV6-5 to TRBJ2-5, with D perhaps matching TRBD1 (6 bases). The germline V gene encodes CDR1 MNHEY and CDR2 SVGAGI. V lost 7 bases, J lost 0 bases, and 9 bases lay in between. The CDR3 is 13 residues long. The CDR3 DNA is TGTGCCAGCACCAGGGACAACCAAGAGACCCAGTACTTC. The encoded protein is CASTRDNQETQYF.

This clone came up once. The chain recombines TRBV7-9 with TRBJ1-4; D remains ambiguous. Germline V gene sequence: CDR1 SEHNR, CDR2 FQNEAQ (reference sequence). This CDR3 has 14 amino acids. V shed 5 bases and J shed 7 bases, with 14 bases lying between them. This CDR3 is CASSPRNPGEKLFF. The CDR3 region has the DNA TGTGCCAGCAGCCCGCGCAATCCCGGTGAAAAACTGTTTTTT. Full variable domain (outside the CDR3, taken from reference TRBV7-9 and TRBJ1-4): DTGVSQNPRHKITKRGQNVTFRCDPISEHNRLYWYRQTLGQGPEFLTYFQNEAQLEKSRLLSDRFSAERPKGSFSTLEIQRTEQGDSAMYLCASSPRNPGEKLFFGSGTQLSVL.

The count of this clone is one. The rearrangement uses TRBV19 and TRBJ1-1; D is undetermined. The V end was cut by 3 bases, the J end by 3 bases, with 11 bases between. Germline-derived CDR1 and CDR2 are LNHDA and SQIVND (reference sequence). There are 14 residues in the CDR3. The DNA of the CDR3 is TGTGCCAGTAGTATCCAAGCCGGGTACACTGAAGCTTTCTTT. Translated, it gives CASSIQAGYTEAFF.

This rearrangement joins TRBV7-8 to TRBJ2-5; tentatively, D is TRBD1 (6 bases). The V gene's germline CDR1 is SGHVS and CDR2 FQNEAQ. The V end lost 5 bases, the J end lost 9 bases, and 16 bases lay between the germline ends. The CDR3 is made up of 13 amino acids. CDR3 sequence: CASSPGVLKAQYF. In nucleotides, the CDR3 is TGTGCCAGCAGCCCAGGGGTGCTTAAGGCCCAGTACTTC.

DNA for the CDR3: TGTGCCAGCAGGCAGACAGGGCGCGAGCAGTACTTC. This encodes CASRQTGREQYF. The gene calls are TRBV2 and TRBJ2-7; TRBD1 agrees at 7 bases. Per germline, CDR1 SNHLY and CDR2 FYNNEI. This CDR3 is built from 12 residues. Losses at the gene ends were 6 bases for V and 6 bases for J; bases not matched to a gene: 5.

The chain is built from TRBV6-5 and TRBJ1-4; TRBD1 aligns across 7 bases. Germline V gene data show CDR1 as MNHEY and CDR2 as SVGAGI. The CDR3 totals 15 residues. Trimming cost V 0 bases and J 8 bases; bases outside gene matches: 6. CDR3 sequence (DNA): TGTGCCAGCAGTTACTCAGGGGGCGCACAAGAAAAACTGTTTTTT. Amino acids: CASSYSGGAQEKLFF.

The chain recombines TRBV9 with TRBJ2-5, with 11 bases identical to TRBD2. The junction had 8 bases not matched to a gene; V was cut back by 2 bases and J by 5 bases. Germline V gene sequence: CDR1 SGDLS, CDR2 YYNGEE. The CDR3 sequence is 16 residues long. The CDR3 DNA reads as TGTGCCAGCAGCGTTTCTAGCGGGAGGTCAGGGGAGACCCAGTACTTC. As protein: CASSVSSGRSGETQYF.

The chain employs TRBV5-6 and TRBJ2-7; 10 bases align to TRBD2. Germline lookup yields CDR1 SGHDT and CDR2 YYEEEE. V trimming: 1 base; J trimming: 5 bases; junction bases outside the gene matches: 9. The CDR3 totals 16 residues. The CDR3 DNA is TGTGCCAGCAGCTTGATGTTAGGGCTAGCGGGAGACGAGCAGTACTTC. Amino acids: CASSLMLGLAGDEQYF.

This chain uses TRBV18 with TRBJ1-5; D not certain. The CDR3 consists of 14 residues. CDR1 is KGHSH and CDR2 is LQKENI in the germline V gene. Trimming pared 1 base from V and 0 bases from J, leaving 4 bases between. The CDR3 protein is CASSPLDSNQPQHF. CDR3 DNA sequence: TGTGCCAGCTCACCACTAGATAGCAATCAGCCCCAGCATTTT.

V is TRBV15 and J is TRBJ1-5, with D perhaps matching TRBD1 (5 bases). This CDR3 spans 17 amino acids. From germline, CDR1 is LNHNV and CDR2 YYDKDF (reference sequence). Trimming pared 0 bases from V and 0 bases from J, leaving 12 bases between. CDR3 DNA: TGTGCCACCAGCAGAGATCGCGGGGCTTATAGCAATCAGCCCCAGCATTTT. Translation: CATSRDRGAYSNQPQHF.

There are a few counts of this clone. This chain links TRBV5-1 with TRBJ1-3; 10 positions match TRBD1. The CDR3 is 15 amino acids. In germline, CDR1 is SGHRS, CDR2 YFSETQ. The J segment lost 7 bases and the V segment lost 1 base, leaving 5 bases of the junction unmatched. CDR3: CASSLWTGGENTIYF. The DNA of the CDR3 is TGCGCCAGCAGCTTGTGGACAGGGGGAGAGAACACCATATATTTT.

The chain has TRBV4-1 and TRBJ2-2, with D possibly matching TRBD2 (6 bases). Germline V gene lookup returns CDR1 MGHRA and CDR2 YSYEKL. The CDR3 has 14 residues. Trimming stripped 4 bases from V and 4 bases from J, with 10 bases between. Here the CDR3 reads CASSRGLFTGELFF. CDR3 DNA: TGCGCCAGCAGCCGCGGACTATTCACCGGGGAGCTGTTTTTT.